Shown below are 4 T cell receptor beta chains from a single sample sequenced in a study of shared clonotypes between healthy human individuals. Assay used: immunoSEQ multiplex PCR; TCRdb lists only in-frame clones, some missing. The table shows about 1.1 million clones, with about 80% occurring only once. Sequenced: memory CD4+ T cells from PBMCs. Regarding subset: CD45RA-negative fraction. These receptor sequences come from a young man in good health. Some clones in this sample may be carry-over from other donors' samples.

The CDR3 reads CASSLERGRAEAFF. The CDR3 DNA sequence: TGTGCCAGCAGCTTAGAGAGGGGGAGGGCTGAAGCTTTCTTT. The V call is TRBV7-9, the J call TRBJ1-1; a weak D match, TRBD1 (6 bases). Germline V gene sequence: CDR1 SEHNR, CDR2 FQNEAQ (reference sequence). This CDR3 has 14 residues. Trimming pared 1 base from V and 6 bases from J, leaving 12 bases between.

The chain joins TRBV7-9 to TRBJ2-1; possible D gene TRBD1, 6 bases. The CDR3 is made up of 13 amino acids. Germline V lookup: CDR1 SEHNR, CDR2 FQNEAQ (reference sequence). The V gene lost 8 bases and the J gene lost 9 bases, with 17 bases spanning the gap. The CDR3 sequence: CASYTTGPGEQFF. DNA of the CDR3: TGTGCCAGCTATACTACAGGGCCTGGTGAGCAGTTCTTC.

This clone occurred a few times. This chain uses TRBV6-5 with TRBJ2-5; possibly TRBD2 for D (6 bases). Germline CDR1 and CDR2: MNHEY and SVGAGI. The V end lost 0 bases, the J end lost 5 bases, and 10 bases lay between the germline ends. The CDR3 sequence is 14 residues long. CDR3 residues: CASSYSTGRETQYF. Written as DNA, the CDR3 is TGTGCCAGCAGTTACTCGACGGGGAGGGAGACCCAGTACTTC.

The V call is TRBV2, the J call TRBJ2-7; either TRBD1 or TRBD2 may fit D (5 bases each). The CDR3 is 14 amino acids. CDR1 is SNHLY and CDR2 is FYNNEI in the germline V gene. V was cut by 1 base and J by 8 bases, with 15 bases left in between. The DNA of the CDR3 is TGTGCCAGCAGTGAAGTCCTAGGGGACGCCAAGCAGTACTTC. Its translation is CASSEVLGDAKQYF.